These 23 T cell receptor beta chains share one sample of origin, sequenced in a study of T cells in Graves' hyperthyroidism and ophthalmopathy. TCR beta CDR3 sequences were amplified from RNA transcripts. TCR CDR3 regions were first amplified by RT-PCR with HTBI primers. TCRdb re-called the multiplex PCR reads with MiXCR, one entry per CDR3 protein. The repertoire has about 160,000 distinct CDR3 sequences, 8% to 9.5% of them found once; the top ten carry roughly 23%. Sequencing input: blood. Receptors originate from a woman aged 18-30 years with Graves' hyperthyroidism that later progressed to Graves' ophthalmopathy.

This clonotype occurred many times. V is TRBV28 and J is TRBJ2-7; D is uncertain. The CDR3 sequence is 15 residues long. The V gene's germline CDR1 is MDHEN and CDR2 SYDVKM. V shed 10 bases and J shed 0 bases, with 19 bases lying between them. The CDR3 DNA sequence: TGTGCCACCCGAAGGGTGGGAATAACCTCCTACGAGCAGTACTTC. It specifies CATRRVGITSYEQYF.

This clonotype showed up many times. The V call is TRBV30, the J call TRBJ1-2; 11 positions agree with TRBD1. V was pared by 5 bases and J by 5 bases, with 7 bases of the junction left unmatched. The CDR3 totals 14 residues. The germline V gene has CDR1 GTSNPN and CDR2 SVGIG (reference sequence). For the CDR3, the DNA is TGTGCCTGGTCCCAGGGACAGGGGGTTTATGGCTACACCTTC. Amino acids: CAWSQGQGVYGYTF.

This clonotype was seen just once. This chain links TRBV19 with TRBJ1-2; 7 nucleotides agree with TRBD1. J lost 4 bases, V lost 5 bases, and 10 bases had no gene match. This CDR3 is 15 amino acids long. CDR1 and CDR2 from the germline V gene are LNHDA and SQIVND (reference sequence). CDR3 loop: CASSGWTGLVYGYTF. CDR3 coding DNA: TGTGCCAGTAGTGGGTGGACAGGTTTGGTCTATGGCTACACCTTC.

This clonotype was counted only a few times. The chain uses TRBV19 and TRBJ2-1; 11 positions agree with TRBD2. V trimming: 3 bases; J trimming: 8 bases; junction bases outside the gene matches: 6. CDR1 and CDR2 (germline): LNHDA, SQIVND (reference sequence). There are 15 residues in the CDR3. The CDR3 loop is CASSILAGGSDEQFF. Here the CDR3 DNA reads TGTGCCAGTAGTATCTTAGCGGGAGGGTCGGATGAGCAGTTCTTC.

CDR3 nucleotides: TGTGCCAGCAGTTACTTAGACAGCACAGATACGCAGTATTTT. This sequence encodes CASSYLDSTDTQYF. The chain is built from TRBV6-5 and TRBJ2-3; D unresolved. Trimming pared 1 base from V and 0 bases from J, leaving 5 bases between. This CDR3 spans 14 amino acids. CDR1 and CDR2 from the germline V gene are MNHEY and SVGAGI.

This clonotype was seen repeatedly, ten times or more. The chain carries TRBV19 and TRBJ2-7; possibly TRBD2 for D (6 bases). Deletions cut 6 bases from V and 7 bases from J, with 25 bases between. The CDR3 is made up of 16 amino acids. Germline assignment: CDR1 LNHDA and CDR2 SQIVND (reference sequence). Here the CDR3 reads CASRPPWGSGSVEQYF. CDR3 DNA sequence: TGTGCCAGTAGACCCCCATGGGGTAGCGGTTCCGTGGAGCAGTACTTC.

There are many counts of this clonotype. The rearrangement uses TRBV28 and TRBJ1-2; TRBD1 agrees at 7 bases. This CDR3 comprises 16 residues. With 2 bases clipped from V and 6 bases from J, the junction kept 12 bases outside the gene matches. Per germline, CDR1 MDHEN and CDR2 SYDVKM. CDR3 bases: TGTGCCAGCAGTTTACACTCCCGACAGGGAGGTAATGGCTACACCTTC. Translated, it gives CASSLHSRQGGNGYTF.

This rearrangement joins TRBV5-6 to TRBJ1-5, with D perhaps matching TRBD1 (6 bases). The CDR3 has 14 amino acids. Trimming cost V 5 bases and J 8 bases, with 17 bases left between them. Germline loops: CDR1 SGHDT, CDR2 YYEEEE. The CDR3 here is CASRASGTLEPQHF. CDR3 in DNA: TGTGCCAGCAGGGCTTCCGGGACACTTGAGCCCCAGCATTTT. The entire variable domain, with the rest obtained from reference TRBV5-6 and TRBJ1-5, is as follows: DAGVTQSPTHLIKTRGQQVTLRCSPKSGHDTVSWYQQALGQGPQFIFQYYEEEERQRGNFPDRFSGHQFPNYSSELNVNALLLGDSALYLCASRASGTLEPQHFGDGTRLSIL.

In its sample, this clonotype was seen many times. The chain couples TRBV2 to TRBJ2-7; D not resolved. The CDR3 has 14 amino acids. Germline CDR1 is SNHLY and CDR2 is FYNNEI. V lost 9 bases to trimming and J lost 0 bases, with 15 bases between them. The CDR3, as DNA: TGTGCCAGTCGGGTAGACTGGGGCTCCTACGAGCAGTACTTC. Translating gives CASRVDWGSYEQYF.

Ten or more counts support this clonotype. V and J are TRBV28 and TRBJ1-4, with TRBD1 matching 10 bases. Germline V gives CDR1 MDHEN, CDR2 SYDVKM. J was trimmed by 8 bases and V by 5 bases; bases with no gene match: 8. The CDR3 sequence is 15 residues long. This CDR3 reads CASSPETGGLEKLFF. Here the CDR3 DNA reads TGTGCCAGCAGTCCCGAGACAGGGGGCCTAGAAAAACTGTTTTTT. The whole variable domain, remainder taken from reference TRBV28 and TRBJ1-4, is DVKVTQSSRYLVKRTGEKVFLECVQDMDHENMFWYRQDPGLGLRLIYFSYDVKMKEKGDIPEGYSVSREKKERFSLILESASTNQTSMYLCASSPETGGLEKLFFGSGTQLSVL.

This clonotype was observed a handful of times. The V and J genes are TRBV4-2 and TRBJ1-6; D unresolved. The V gene's germline CDR1 is LGHNA and CDR2 YNFKEQ. This CDR3 region has 14 residues. V was cut by 0 bases and J by 6 bases, with 6 bases left in between. The CDR3 reads CASSQEFSNSPLHF. The DNA for the CDR3 is TGTGCCAGCAGCCAAGAATTCTCTAATTCACCCCTCCACTTT.

The chain couples TRBV4-1 to TRBJ2-1, with 7 bases that match TRBD2. The CDR3 spans 14 residues. J gave up 14 bases and V 1 base, and 11 bases lay outside the gene matches. The germline V gene encodes CDR1 MGHRA and CDR2 YSYEKL. CDR3 residues: CASSQVRPGGGEFF. In DNA, the CDR3 is TGCGCCAGCAGCCAAGTTCGGCCGGGAGGTGGAGAGTTCTTC.

This chain joins TRBV20-1 and TRBJ1-5; 7 bases fit TRBD1. The CDR3 consists of 13 residues. V was clipped by 3 bases and J by 3 bases; unmatched bases: 2. Looked up from germline, CDR1 is DFQATT and CDR2 is SNEGSKA (reference sequence). The CDR3 loop is CSASGTVNQPQHF. DNA of the CDR3: TGCAGTGCTAGTGGGACAGTCAATCAGCCCCAGCATTTT.

This clonotype was recorded at least ten times. The V and J genes are TRBV5-1 and TRBJ2-7; 7 nucleotides line up with TRBD2. This CDR3 has 13 residues. V lost 3 bases to trimming and J lost 2 bases; unmatched junction nucleotides: 2. Germline values: CDR1 SGHRS, CDR2 YFSETQ. In DNA, the CDR3 is TGCGCCAGCAGCTCCGGGACTACCTACGAGCAGTACTTC. Its protein product is CASSSGTTYEQYF. Full variable domain (missing parts from reference TRBV5-1 and TRBJ2-7): KAGVTQTPRYLIKTRGQQVTLSCSPISGHRSVSWYQQTPGQGLQFLFEYFSETQRNKGNFPGRFSGRQFSNSRSEMNVSTLELGDSALYLCASSSGTTYEQYFGPGTRLTVT.

This clonotype came up many times. The chain recombines TRBV2 with TRBJ1-2; the match to TRBD1 covers 9 bases. The CDR3 totals 15 residues. Germline CDR1 SNHLY, CDR2 FYNNEI. V lost 9 bases to trimming and J lost 4 bases; unmatched junction nucleotides: 12. The CDR3 DNA follows: TGTGCCAGTGGACTAGAGAACAGGGGGCCCTATGGCTACACCTTC. This gives the protein CASGLENRGPYGYTF.

This clonotype was counted many times. This chain links TRBV7-2 with TRBJ2-1, with 14 bases matching TRBD2. This CDR3 has 18 amino acids. Trimming at V came to 1 base and at J to 4 bases, leaving 6 bases not matched to a gene. Germline V gene sequence: CDR1 SGHTA, CDR2 FQGNSA. The CDR3 sequence: CASSLVGTSGGRYNEQFF. The CDR3 DNA sequence: TGTGCCAGCAGCTTAGTAGGGACTAGCGGGGGCCGTTACAATGAGCAGTTCTTC. The entire variable domain, with the rest obtained from reference TRBV7-2 and TRBJ2-1, is as follows: GAGVSQSPSNKVTEKGKDVELRCDPISGHTALYWYRQSLGQGLEFLIYFQGNSAPDKSGLPSDRFSAERTGGSVSTLTIQRTQQEDSAVYLCASSLVGTSGGRYNEQFFGPGTRLTVL.

This chain links TRBV28 with TRBJ2-3; D is perhaps TRBD2 (6 bases). Looked up from germline, CDR1 is MDHEN and CDR2 is SYDVKM. V gave up 8 bases and J gave up 5 bases, with 17 bases separating them. The CDR3 has 14 residues. The CDR3 reads CASVLEGSRDTQYF. Here the CDR3 DNA reads TGTGCCAGCGTACTGGAGGGAAGCCGAGATACGCAGTATTTT.

This clonotype was counted only a few times. A much larger clone differs by one base, so this may be a read error. V is TRBV7-9 and J is TRBJ1-1, with TRBD1 as a possible D gene (5 bases). This CDR3 has 16 amino acids. V gave up 7 bases and J gave up 0 bases, with 18 bases separating them. Germline lookup yields CDR1 SEHNR and CDR2 FQNEAQ (reference sequence). CDR3 loop: CASNSRQTSMNTEAFF. CDR3 coding DNA: TGTGCCAGCAACTCTCGACAGACTAGTATGAACACTGAAGCTTTCTTT.

This clonotype has a count of ten or more. The CDR3 region has the DNA TGTGCCAGCTCGCAGACAGGGGCTGGGGCCAACGTCCTGACTTTC. It specifies CASSQTGAGANVLTF. The rearrangement links TRBV18 to TRBJ2-6; the match to TRBD1 covers 8 bases. The CDR3 extends over 15 amino acids. The V and J ends lost 6 bases and 2 bases, in that order; junction bases with no gene match: 3. Germline V CDR1 and CDR2: KGHSH, LQKENI.

This clonotype was observed many times. The chain links TRBV19 to TRBJ2-6, with D unclear. Trimming took off 1 base at V and 4 bases at J, with 8 bases between the two ends. This CDR3 contains 15 residues. Germline CDR1 reads LNHDA; CDR2 reads SQIVND (reference sequence). The CDR3 DNA sequence: TGTGCCAGTAGTATAGTTGCCCCCGGGGCCAACGTCCTGACTTTC. It translates to CASSIVAPGANVLTF.

This clonotype was picked up many times. This chain links TRBV7-9 with TRBJ2-7; the D gene is possibly TRBD2 (5 bases). CDR3 length: 17 residues. Germline V lookup: CDR1 SEHNR, CDR2 FQNEAQ (reference sequence). V lost 4 bases and J lost 4, with 23 bases in between. The CDR3 DNA reads as TGTGCCAGCAGCTCGACGCAATGGACTCCCTCGGGGTACGAGCAGTACTTC. This encodes CASSSTQWTPSGYEQYF.

This clonotype was observed at least ten times. The chain couples TRBV30 to TRBJ1-4, with D uncertain. Trimming cost V 5 bases and J 3 bases, with 16 bases left between them. The CDR3 totals 15 residues. Per the germline V gene, CDR1 is GTSNPN and CDR2 is SVGIG (reference sequence). The CDR3 coding sequence is TGTGCCTGGGCTATGCATGGGGTTTCTAATGAAAAACTGTTTTTT. This codes for CAWAMHGVSNEKLFF.

This clonotype came up many times. The chain has TRBV3-1 and TRBJ2-4; TRBD1 matches at 7 bases. This CDR3 comprises 16 residues. V trimming: 0 bases; J trimming: 3 bases; junction bases outside the gene matches: 5. The germline V gene has CDR1 LGHDT and CDR2 YNNKEL (reference sequence). This CDR3 reads CASSQETGTGKNIQYF. CDR3 coding DNA: TGTGCCAGCAGCCAAGAGACAGGGACGGGCAAAAACATTCAGTACTTC.